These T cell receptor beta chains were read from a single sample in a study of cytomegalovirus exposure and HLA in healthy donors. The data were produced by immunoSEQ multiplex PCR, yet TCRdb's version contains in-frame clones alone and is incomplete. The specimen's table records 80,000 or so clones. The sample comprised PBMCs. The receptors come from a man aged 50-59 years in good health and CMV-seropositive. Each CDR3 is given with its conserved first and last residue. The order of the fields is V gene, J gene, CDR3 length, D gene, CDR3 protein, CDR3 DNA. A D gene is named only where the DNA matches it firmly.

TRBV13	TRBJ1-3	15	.	CASSLLGLSGNTIYF	TGCGCCAGCAGCTTACTAGGCCTCTCTGGAAACACCATATATTTT
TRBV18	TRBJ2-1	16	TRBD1	CASSPRAGGAYNEQFF	TGTGCCAGCTCACCACGGGCAGGGGGAGCATACAATGAGCAGTTCTTC
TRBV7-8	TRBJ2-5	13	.	CASSLQVWETQYF	TGTGCCAGCAGCCTACAGGTCTGGGAGACCCAGTACTTC
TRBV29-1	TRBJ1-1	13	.	CSVGGRLNTEAFF	TGCAGCGTCGGGGGGAGACTGAACACTGAAGCTTTCTTT
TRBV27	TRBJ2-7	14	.	CASSFQEGYYEQYF	TGTGCCAGCAGTTTCCAGGAAGGTTACTACGAGCAGTACTTC
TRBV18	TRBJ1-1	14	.	CASSSPPGAPEAFF	TGTGCCAGCTCATCTCCCCCAGGGGCCCCTGAAGCTTTCTTT
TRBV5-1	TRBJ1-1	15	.	CASSPGGLFDTEAFF	TGCGCCAGCAGCCCGGGGGGGCTTTTCGACACTGAAGCTTTCTTT
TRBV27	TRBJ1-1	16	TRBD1	CASSRLGTVGNTEAFF	TGTGCCAGCAGCCGACTCGGGACAGTTGGGAACACTGAAGCTTTCTTT
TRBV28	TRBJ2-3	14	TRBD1	CASSPTGVTDTQYF	TGTGCCAGCAGCCCTACAGGGGTAACAGATACGCAGTATTTT
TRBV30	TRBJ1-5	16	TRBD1	CAWSQDRVWSNQPQHF	TGTGCCTGGAGCCAAGACAGGGTGTGGAGCAATCAGCCCCAGCATTTT
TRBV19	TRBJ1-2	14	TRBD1	CASSIDGTVYGYTF	TGTGCCAGTAGTATAGACGGGACAGTTTATGGCTACACCTTC
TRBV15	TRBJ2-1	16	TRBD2	CATSRDGAGVGNEQFF	TGTGCCACCAGCAGAGATGGAGCGGGAGTTGGCAATGAGCAGTTCTTC
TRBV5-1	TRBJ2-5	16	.	CASSLGAGGIQETQYF	TGCGCCAGCAGCTTGGGTGCCGGGGGAATCCAAGAGACCCAGTACTTC
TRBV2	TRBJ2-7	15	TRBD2	CASSETSGRAKEQYF	TGTGCCAGCAGTGAAACGAGCGGGAGGGCCAAGGAGCAGTACTTC
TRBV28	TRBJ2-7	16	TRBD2	CASSKGTSGRLNEQYF	TGTGCCAGCAGTAAGGGGACTAGCGGGAGGCTGAACGAGCAGTACTTC
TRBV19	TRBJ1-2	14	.	CASSTGEKIYGYTF	TGTGCCAGTAGTACAGGGGAAAAAATTTATGGCTACACCTTC
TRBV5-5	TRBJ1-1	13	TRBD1	CASSVDRGLEAFF	TGTGCCAGCAGCGTCGACAGGGGGCTTGAAGCTTTCTTT
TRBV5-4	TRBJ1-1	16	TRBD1	CASSFNRDRGDTEAFF	TGTGCCAGCAGCTTCAACCGGGACAGGGGAGATACTGAAGCTTTCTTT
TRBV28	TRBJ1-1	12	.	CASSSPRAEAFF	TGTGCCAGCAGTTCCCCCCGCGCTGAAGCTTTCTTT
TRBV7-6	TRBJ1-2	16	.	CASSSVPETANYGYTF	TGTGCCAGCAGCTCAGTTCCGGAGACGGCTAACTATGGCTACACCTTC
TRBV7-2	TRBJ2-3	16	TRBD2	CASSPVASGVTDTQYF	TGTGCCAGCAGCCCAGTCGCGAGCGGGGTCACAGATACGCAGTATTTT
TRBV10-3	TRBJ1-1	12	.	CAISELETEAFF	TGTGCCATCAGTGAACTTGAAACTGAAGCTTTCTTT
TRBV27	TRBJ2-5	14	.	CASSLTRAQETQYF	TGTGCCAGCAGTTTAACGCGGGCTCAAGAGACCCAGTACTTC
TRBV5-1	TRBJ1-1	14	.	CASSSGRESTEAFF	TGCGCCAGCAGCTCAGGGAGGGAATCGACTGAAGCTTTCTTT
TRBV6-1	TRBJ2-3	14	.	CASSPTSGTDTQYF	TGTGCCAGCAGTCCGACTAGTGGTACAGATACGCAGTATTTT
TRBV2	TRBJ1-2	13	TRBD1	CASSGTGNYGYTF	TGTGCCAGCAGTGGGACAGGCAACTATGGCTACACCTTC
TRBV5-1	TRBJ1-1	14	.	CASSLEGVNTEAFF	TGCGCCAGCAGCTTGGAAGGGGTCAACACTGAAGCTTTCTTT
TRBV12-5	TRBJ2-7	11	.	CASGPPSEQYF	TGTGCTAGTGGTCCCCCGAGCGAGCAGTACTTC
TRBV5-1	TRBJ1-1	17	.	CASSLNGVPGTNTEAFF	TGCGCCAGCAGCTTGAATGGTGTGCCAGGAACCAACACTGAAGCTTTCTTT
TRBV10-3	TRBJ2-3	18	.	CAISEGGAFLSSTDTQYF	TGTGCCATCAGTGAGGGAGGGGCCTTCCTTTCTAGCACAGATACGCAGTATTTT
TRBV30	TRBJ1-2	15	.	CAWSSALGVRSGYTF	TGTGCCTGGAGTTCCGCTTTAGGGGTTAGGAGTGGCTACACCTTC
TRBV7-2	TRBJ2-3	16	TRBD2	CASSLGLAGNTDTQYF	TGTGCCAGCAGCTTAGGCCTAGCGGGGAACACAGATACGCAGTATTTT
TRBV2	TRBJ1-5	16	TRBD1	CASSEAGFGQGQPQHF	TGTGCCAGCAGTGAAGCCGGATTCGGACAGGGACAGCCCCAGCATTTT
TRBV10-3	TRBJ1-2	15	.	CAISESGRGYDGYTF	TGTGCCATCAGTGAGTCGGGCAGGGGCTACGATGGCTACACCTTC
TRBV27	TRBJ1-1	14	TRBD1	CASSPGTGNTEAFF	TGTGCCAGCAGTCCCGGGACAGGGAACACTGAAGCTTTCTTT
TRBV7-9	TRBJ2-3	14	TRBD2	CASGTAGGTDTQYF	TGTGCCAGCGGGACGGCGGGAGGCACAGATACGCAGTATTTT
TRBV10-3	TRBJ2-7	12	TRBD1	CAISGTGEEQYF	TGTGCCATCAGTGGGACAGGTGAAGAGCAGTACTTC
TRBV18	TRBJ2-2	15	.	CASSPRERSTGELFF	TGTGCCAGCTCACCAAGGGAGAGGAGCACCGGGGAGCTGTTTTTT
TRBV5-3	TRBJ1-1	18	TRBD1	CASPGTGGPCRCNDEAFF	TGTGCCAGTCCCGGGACAGGGGGCCCTTGCCGGTGTAATGATGAAGCTTTCTTT
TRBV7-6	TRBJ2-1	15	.	CASSPLQQGNNEQFF	TGTGCCAGCAGCCCCCTACAACAGGGAAACAATGAGCAGTTCTTC
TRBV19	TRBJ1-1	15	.	CASSDSTIGNTEAFF	TGTGCCAGTAGTGATTCAACAATTGGGAACACTGAAGCTTTCTTT
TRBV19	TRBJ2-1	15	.	CASRSRDSLGYEQFF	TGTGCCAGCAGAAGTCGGGATTCCCTTGGGTATGAGCAGTTCTTC
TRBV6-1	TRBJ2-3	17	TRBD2	CASSAGTSGGVTDTQYF	TGTGCCAGCAGTGCCGGGACTAGCGGGGGGGTCACAGATACGCAGTATTTT
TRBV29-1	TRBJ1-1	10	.	CSATNTEAFF	TGCAGCGCAACTAACACTGAAGCTTTCTTT
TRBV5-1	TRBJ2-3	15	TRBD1	CASSPGQVRTDTQYF	TGCGCCAGCAGCCCAGGACAGGTGCGGACAGATACGCAGTATTTT
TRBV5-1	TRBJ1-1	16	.	CASSRSAQAMNTEAFF	TGCGCCAGCAGCCGTTCGGCCCAGGCCATGAACACTGAAGCTTTCTTT
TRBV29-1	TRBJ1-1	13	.	CSALWPGVTEAFF	TGCAGCGCCCTATGGCCAGGGGTCACTGAAGCTTTCTTT
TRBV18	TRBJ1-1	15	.	CASSPTSAGLGEAFF	TGTGCCAGCTCACCGACCAGCGCCGGCCTTGGTGAAGCTTTCTTT
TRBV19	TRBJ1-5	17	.	CASSIPPDSHLNQPQHF	TGTGCCAGTAGTATTCCCCCGGACAGCCACCTCAATCAGCCCCAGCATTTT
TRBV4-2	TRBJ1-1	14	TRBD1	CASRLTGGATEAFF	TGTGCCAGCAGACTCACAGGGGGGGCCACTGAAGCTTTCTTT
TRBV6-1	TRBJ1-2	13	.	CASEAQQGGGYTF	TGTGCCAGCGAAGCTCAGCAGGGCGGCGGCTACACCTTC
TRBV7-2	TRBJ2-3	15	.	CASSPSGGRTDTQYF	TGTGCCAGCAGCCCTTCCGGGGGGCGCACAGATACGCAGTATTTT
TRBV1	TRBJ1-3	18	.	CTSSQEERTASSGNTIYF	TGCACCAGCAGCCAAGAGGAGCGGACAGCAAGCTCTGGAAACACCATATATTTT
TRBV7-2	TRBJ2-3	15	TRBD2	CASSPGLAGEDTQYF	TGTGCCAGCAGCCCGGGACTAGCGGGAGAAGATACGCAGTATTTT
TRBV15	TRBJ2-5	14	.	CALSKQQGKETQYF	TGTGCCCTATCCAAACAACAGGGAAAAGAGACCCAGTACTTC